This entry lists 3 T cell receptor beta chains sequenced from one sample in a study of control samples from healthy donors and cancer patients. Only in-frame clones appear in the TCRdb table, and some are missing; sequencing was by immunoSEQ multiplex PCR. In the table there are over 120,000 clones, roughly 94% of which are singletons. The specimen sequenced was PBMCs. Receptor source: a man in his 60s with colorectal cancer.

Here the CDR3 DNA reads TGTGCCAGTAGTATAGGGTGGGGATATAGGTCCCAGCATTTT. It yields the protein CASSIGWGYRSQHF. The V call is TRBV19, the J call TRBJ1-5, with D unclear. This CDR3 is built from 14 residues. V lost 1 base and J lost 11, with 15 bases in between. Germline CDR1 reads LNHDA; CDR2 reads SQIVND (reference sequence).

The CDR3 DNA follows: TGCGCCAGCAGATCTAGCCAGCAGAATTCACCCCTCCACTTT. Encoded protein: CASRSSQQNSPLHF. This chain connects TRBV5-1 to TRBJ1-6, with unresolved D. Looked up from germline, CDR1 is SGHRS and CDR2 is YFSETQ. The length of the CDR3 is 14 residues. Trimming shortened V by 5 bases and J by 7 bases, and 13 bases separated the two germline ends.

The sample holds one count of this clone. The chain is built from TRBV19 and TRBJ1-5; a possible D gene is TRBD1 (6 bases). The CDR3 is 13 residues long. Trimming took off 8 bases at V and 7 bases at J, with 15 bases between the two ends. Germline CDR1 and CDR2: LNHDA and SQIVND (reference sequence). Here the CDR3 DNA reads TGTGCCAGTTCGGGGCCAGGGGAACAGCCCCAGCATTTT. Its protein is CASSGPGEQPQHF.